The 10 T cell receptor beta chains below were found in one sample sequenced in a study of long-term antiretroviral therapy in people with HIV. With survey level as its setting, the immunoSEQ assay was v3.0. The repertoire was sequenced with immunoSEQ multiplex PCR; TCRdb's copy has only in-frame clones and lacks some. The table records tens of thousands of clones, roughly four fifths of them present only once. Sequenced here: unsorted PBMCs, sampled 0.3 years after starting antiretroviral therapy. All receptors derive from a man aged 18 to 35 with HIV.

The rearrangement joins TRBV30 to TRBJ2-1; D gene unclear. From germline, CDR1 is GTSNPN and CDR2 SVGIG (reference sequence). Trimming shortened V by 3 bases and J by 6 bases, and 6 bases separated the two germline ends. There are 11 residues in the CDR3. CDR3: CAWSSGNEQFF. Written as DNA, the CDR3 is TGTGCCTGGAGCTCCGGCAATGAGCAGTTCTTC.

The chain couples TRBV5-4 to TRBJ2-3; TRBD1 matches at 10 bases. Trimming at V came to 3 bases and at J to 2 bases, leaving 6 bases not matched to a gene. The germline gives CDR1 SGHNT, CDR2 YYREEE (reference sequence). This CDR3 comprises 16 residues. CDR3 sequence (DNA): TGTGCCAGCAGCTCCCAGGACAGGGGGGACACAGATACGCAGTATTTT. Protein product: CASSSQDRGDTDTQYF.

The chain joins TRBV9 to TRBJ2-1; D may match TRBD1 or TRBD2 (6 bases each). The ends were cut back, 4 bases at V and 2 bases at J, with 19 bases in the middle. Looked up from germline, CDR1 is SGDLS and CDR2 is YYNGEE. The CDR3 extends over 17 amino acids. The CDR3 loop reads CASSPHPGARTYNEQFF. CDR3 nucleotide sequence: TGTGCCAGCAGCCCCCACCCGGGGGCAAGAACCTACAATGAGCAGTTCTTC.

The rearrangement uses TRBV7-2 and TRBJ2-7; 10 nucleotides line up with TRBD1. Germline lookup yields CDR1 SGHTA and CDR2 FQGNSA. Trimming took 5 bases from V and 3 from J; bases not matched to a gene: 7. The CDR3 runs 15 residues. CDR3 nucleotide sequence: TGTGCCAGCAGCGACCGGGACAGGGGAGGCTACGAGCAGTACTTC. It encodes CASSDRDRGGYEQYF. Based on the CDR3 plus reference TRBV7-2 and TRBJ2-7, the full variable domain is GAGVSQSPSNKVTEKGKDVELRCDPISGHTALYWYRQSLGQGLEFLIYFQGNSAPDKSGLPSDRFSAERTGGSVSTLTIQRTQQEDSAVYLCASSDRDRGGYEQYFGPGTRLTVT.

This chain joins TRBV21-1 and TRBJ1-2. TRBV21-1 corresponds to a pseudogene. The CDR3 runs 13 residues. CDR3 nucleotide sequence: TGTGCCAGCAGCCCTCCGGGTTGTTGCAGGATCCCCTTC. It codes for CASSPPGCCRIPF.

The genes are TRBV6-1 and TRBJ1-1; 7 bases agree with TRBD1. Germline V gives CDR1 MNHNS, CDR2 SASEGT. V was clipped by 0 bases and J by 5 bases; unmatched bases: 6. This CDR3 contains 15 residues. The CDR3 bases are TGTGCCAGCAGTGAAGCAGGGCAGGGGGGGACTGAAGCTTTCTTT. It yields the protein CASSEAGQGGTEAFF.

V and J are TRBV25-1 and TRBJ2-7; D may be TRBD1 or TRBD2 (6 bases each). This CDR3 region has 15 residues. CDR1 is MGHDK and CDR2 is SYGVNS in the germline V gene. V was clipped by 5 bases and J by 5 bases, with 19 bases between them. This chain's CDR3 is CASSLSGTTGDEQYF. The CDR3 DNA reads TGTGCCAGCAGTTTGTCCGGGACAACGGGGGACGAGCAGTACTTC.

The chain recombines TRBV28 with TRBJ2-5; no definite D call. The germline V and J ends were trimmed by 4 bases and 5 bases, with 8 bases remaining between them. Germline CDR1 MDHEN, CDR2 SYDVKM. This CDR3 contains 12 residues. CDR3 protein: CASSSHTETQYF. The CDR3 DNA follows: TGTGCCAGCAGTTCCCACACGGAGACCCAGTACTTC.

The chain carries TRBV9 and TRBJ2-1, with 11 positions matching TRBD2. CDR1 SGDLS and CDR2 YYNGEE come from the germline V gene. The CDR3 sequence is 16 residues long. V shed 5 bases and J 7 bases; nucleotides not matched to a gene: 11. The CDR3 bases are TGTGCCAGCAGTAGCGGGAGGGCCTGGTCGGAGAATGAGCAGTTCTTC. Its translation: CASSSGRAWSENEQFF.

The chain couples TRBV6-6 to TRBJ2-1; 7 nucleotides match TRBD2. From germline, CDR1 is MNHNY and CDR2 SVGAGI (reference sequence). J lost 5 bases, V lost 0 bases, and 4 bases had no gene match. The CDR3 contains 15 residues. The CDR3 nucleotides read TGTGCCAGCAGTTACTCGAGCGGGGCCAACAATGAGCAGTTCTTC. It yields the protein CASSYSSGANNEQFF.